This T cell receptor (beta chain) originates from a study of OX40 agonist ivuxolimab in advanced cancers. Across the study: At 0.01 to 10 mg/kg, ivuxolimab was administered intravenously to patients every 2 weeks. A history of anti-PD-1, anti-PD-L1 or anti-CTLA-4 therapy was acceptable, and about 37% had some. From about 23 to 85 years was the age range, with a mean of around 54 years, and approximately 80% were male.

Study-wide findings and caveats: With doses of 0.1 to 3.0 mg/kg, CD4+ and CD8+ blood T cells had undergone clonal expansion by week 6.

With respect to this clone: Its target is not known.

The assay was immunoSEQ multiplex PCR, and TCRdb's table has in-frame clones only and misses some. The repertoire has 35,000 to 50,000 clones, roughly four fifths of them found once; the top ten carry roughly 24%. Germline CDR1 is SEHNR and CDR2 is FQNEAQ (reference sequence). The germline V and J ends were trimmed by 1 base and 1 base, with 11 bases remaining between them. The CDR3 consists of 16 residues. The rearrangement joins TRBV7-9 to TRBJ1-5; unclear D gene. The receptor's source is an adult with an advanced solid tumor such as melanoma, head and neck, liver or kidney cancer. The source material was CD4+ or CD8+ T cells sorted from blood, sampled in a trial of the OX40 agonist ivuxolimab. The CDR3 loop reads CASSLGPDQSNQPQHF. The CDR3 DNA follows: TGTGCCAGCAGCTTAGGCCCAGATCAGAGCAATCAGCCCCAGCATTTT.